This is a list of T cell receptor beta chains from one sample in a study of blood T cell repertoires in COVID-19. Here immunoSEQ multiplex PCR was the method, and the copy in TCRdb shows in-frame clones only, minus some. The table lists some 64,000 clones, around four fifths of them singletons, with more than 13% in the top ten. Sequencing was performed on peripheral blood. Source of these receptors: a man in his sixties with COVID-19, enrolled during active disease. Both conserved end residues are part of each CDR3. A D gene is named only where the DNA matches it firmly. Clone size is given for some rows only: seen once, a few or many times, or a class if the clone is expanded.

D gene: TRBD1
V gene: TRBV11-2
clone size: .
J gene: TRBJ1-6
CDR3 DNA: TGTGCCAGCAGACCCTCCGTGGGACAGAATTCACCCCTCCACTTT
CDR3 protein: CASRPSVGQNSPLHF

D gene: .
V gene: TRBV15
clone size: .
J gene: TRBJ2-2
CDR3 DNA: TGTGCCACCAGCCCGATCTACCCTGATCTTGGGAACACCGGGGAGCTGTTTTTT
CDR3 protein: CATSPIYPDLGNTGELFF

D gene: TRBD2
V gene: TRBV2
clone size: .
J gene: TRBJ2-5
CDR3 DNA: TGTGCCAGCAGTGAGGGACTAGCGGGGGTGGGGACCCAGTACTTC
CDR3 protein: CASSEGLAGVGTQYF

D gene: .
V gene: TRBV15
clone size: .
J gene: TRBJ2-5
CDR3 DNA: TGTGCCACCAGCCTCTCGGCGGACCTAGGGGCCCAGTACTTC
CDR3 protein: CATSLSADLGAQYF

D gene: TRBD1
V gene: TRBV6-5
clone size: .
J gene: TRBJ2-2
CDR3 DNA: TGTGCCAGCAGCGTGGGACAGCTGAACACCGGGGAGCTGTTTTTT
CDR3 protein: CASSVGQLNTGELFF

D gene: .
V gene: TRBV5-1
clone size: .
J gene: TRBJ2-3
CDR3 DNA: TGCGCCAGCAGCTCAGGGGCAGATACGCAGTATTTT
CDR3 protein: CASSSGADTQYF

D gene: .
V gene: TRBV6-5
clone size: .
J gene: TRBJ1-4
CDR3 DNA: TGTGCCAGCAGTTACAGGGAGCGTGAAAAACTGTTTTTT
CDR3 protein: CASSYREREKLFF

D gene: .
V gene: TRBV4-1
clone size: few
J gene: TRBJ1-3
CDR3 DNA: TGCGCCAGCAGCCCCGGGAGGGCCGCAGGAAACACCATATATTTT
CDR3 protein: CASSPGRAAGNTIYF

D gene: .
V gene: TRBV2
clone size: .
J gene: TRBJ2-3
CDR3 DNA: TGTGCCAGCAGTGAGCGGACAGATACGCAGTATTTT
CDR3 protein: CASSERTDTQYF

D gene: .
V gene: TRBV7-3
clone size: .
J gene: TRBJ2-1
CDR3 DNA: TGTGCCAGCAGCGAAAGAGGTGACAATGAGCAGTTCTTC
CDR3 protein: CASSERGDNEQFF

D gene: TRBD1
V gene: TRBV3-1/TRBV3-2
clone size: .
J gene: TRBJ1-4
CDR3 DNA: TGTGCCAGCAGCCTACAGGGGGAGAAAAAACTGTTTTTT
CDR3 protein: CASSLQGEKKLFF

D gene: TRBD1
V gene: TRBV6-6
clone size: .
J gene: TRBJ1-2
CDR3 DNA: TGTGCCAGCATGCAAGGGACAGGGGGTTACCTCTATGGCTACACCTTC
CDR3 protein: CASMQGTGGYLYGYTF

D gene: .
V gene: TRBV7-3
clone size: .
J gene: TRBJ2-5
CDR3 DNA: TGTGCCAGCAGCTTAACAGGGGGTCGAGAGACCCAGTACTTC
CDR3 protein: CASSLTGGRETQYF